Below, 6 T cell receptor beta chains from the same sample are listed, as sequenced in a study of blood T cell repertoires in COVID-19. The method was immunoSEQ multiplex PCR; TCRdb's version includes in-frame clones alone and lacks a portion of them. The sample carries approximately 170,000 clones, about four fifths recorded once. Source material: peripheral blood. All receptors derive from a man aged 60 to 75 with active or convalescent COVID-19.

Many counts were recorded for this clone. The V gene is TRBV4-1, the J gene TRBJ1-4; possible D gene TRBD1, 5 bases. The CDR3 covers 16 residues. Germline V gives CDR1 MGHRA, CDR2 YSYEKL. The V and J ends lost 4 bases and 5 bases respectively, with 17 bases between them. The chain's CDR3 is CASSRLGGADNEKLFF. Written as DNA, the CDR3 is TGCGCCAGCAGCCGCCTCGGAGGGGCCGACAATGAAAAACTGTTTTTT.

This chain connects TRBV25-1 to TRBJ2-1, with 7 bases fitting TRBD2. CDR3 length equals 16 residues. Trimming at V came to 5 bases and at J to 4 bases, leaving 11 bases not matched to a gene. Germline V gives CDR1 MGHDK, CDR2 SYGVNS. CDR3 region: CASSPGGSGKYNEQFF. The CDR3 coding sequence is TGTGCCAGCAGTCCCGGGGGGAGCGGGAAGTACAATGAGCAGTTCTTC.

The rearrangement uses TRBV19 and TRBJ1-6; no reliable D call. V was trimmed by 3 bases and J by 9 bases, leaving 6 bases between them. Per germline, CDR1 LNHDA and CDR2 SQIVND (reference sequence). This CDR3 has 12 residues. The CDR3 sequence is CASSIPGSPLHF. The CDR3 nucleotides are TGTGCCAGTAGTATCCCCGGTTCACCCCTCCACTTT. The full variable domain, its missing parts supplied by reference TRBV19 and TRBJ1-6, is DGGITQSPKYLFRKEGQNVTLSCEQNLNHDAMYWYRQDPGQGLRLIYYSQIVNDFQKGDIAEGYSVSREKKESFPLTVTSAQKNPTAFYLCASSIPGSPLHFGNGTRLTVT.

The table lists this clone with many counts. CDR3 protein: CASSSGGGLEQYF. The CDR3 DNA reads TGTGCCAGCAGCTCTGGCGGGGGCCTGGAGCAGTACTTC. This sequence joins TRBV7-2 and TRBJ2-7, with D tentatively TRBD2 (7 bases). The V end was cut by 4 bases, the J end by 7 bases, with 14 bases between. The CDR3 spans 13 residues. Germline CDR1 SGHTA, CDR2 FQGNSA. The whole variable domain, remainder taken from reference TRBV7-2 and TRBJ2-7, is GAGVSQSPSNKVTEKGKDVELRCDPISGHTALYWYRQSLGQGLEFLIYFQGNSAPDKSGLPSDRFSAERTGGSVSTLTIQRTQQEDSAVYLCASSSGGGLEQYFGPGTRLTVT.

V gene TRBV11-2 combines with J gene TRBJ1-1; no clear D gene. This CDR3 has 13 amino acids. The germline V and J ends were trimmed by 7 bases and 3 bases, with 12 bases remaining between them. Per the germline V gene, CDR1 is SGHAT and CDR2 is FQNNGV. Here the CDR3 DNA reads TGTGCCAGCACCAGGCGGGAGGACACTGAAGCTTTCTTT. It codes for CASTRREDTEAFF.

The table lists this clone with a few counts. The chain couples TRBV2 to TRBJ1-1; D unresolved. V dropped 2 bases and J dropped 1 base, with 8 bases sitting between them. The CDR3 runs 14 residues. Germline CDR1 is SNHLY and CDR2 is FYNNEI. Here the CDR3 reads CASSERSGNTEAFF. The CDR3 DNA reads as TGTGCCAGCAGTGAAAGATCGGGGAACACTGAAGCTTTCTTT. The full variable domain, in which reference TRBV2 and TRBJ1-1 provide the parts outside the CDR3, is EPEVTQTPSHQVTQMGQEVILRCVPISNHLYFYWYRQILGQKVEFLVSFYNNEISEKSEIFDDQFSVERPDGSNFTLKIRSTKLEDSAMYFCASSERSGNTEAFFGQGTRLTVV.